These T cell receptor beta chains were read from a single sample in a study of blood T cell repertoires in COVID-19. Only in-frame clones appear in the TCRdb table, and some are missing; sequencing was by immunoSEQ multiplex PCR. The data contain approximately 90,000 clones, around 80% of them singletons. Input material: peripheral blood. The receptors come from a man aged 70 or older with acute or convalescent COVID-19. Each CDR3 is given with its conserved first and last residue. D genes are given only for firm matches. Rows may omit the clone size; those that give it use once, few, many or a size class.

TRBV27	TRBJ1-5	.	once	CASSLGRGSNQPQHF	TGTGCCAGCAGTTTAGGCAGAGGGAGCAATCAGCCCCAGCATTTT
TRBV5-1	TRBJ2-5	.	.	CASSLAFGGQETQYF	TGCGCCAGCAGCTTGGCCTTTGGAGGGCAAGAGACCCAGTACTTC
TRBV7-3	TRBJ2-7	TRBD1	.	CASSLHRGYEQYF	TGTGCCAGCAGCCTACACAGGGGCTACGAGCAGTACTTC
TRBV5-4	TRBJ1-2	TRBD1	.	CATSGQGRSSSYTF	TGTGCCACCTCCGGACAGGGGCGTAGTAGTAGCTACACCTTC
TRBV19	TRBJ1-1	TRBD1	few	CASSAEGAEGTEAFF	TGTGCCAGTAGTGCAGAGGGGGCAGAGGGCACTGAAGCTTTCTTT
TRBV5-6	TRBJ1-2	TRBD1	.	CASSKGQGRFYTF	TGTGCCAGCAGCAAGGGACAGGGGAGGTTCTACACCTTC
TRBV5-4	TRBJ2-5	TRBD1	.	CASSEGQQETQYF	TGTGCCAGCAGCGAGGGACAGCAAGAGACCCAGTACTTC
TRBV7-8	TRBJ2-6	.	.	CAAARGTGANVLTF	TGTGCCGCGGCCCGGGGTACAGGGGCCAACGTCCTGACTTTC
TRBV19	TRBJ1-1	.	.	CASSSGVGSTEAFF	TGTGCCAGTAGTAGTGGAGTGGGGAGCACTGAAGCTTTCTTT
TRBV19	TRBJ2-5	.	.	CASSLWGGTQYF	TGTGCCAGTAGTCTCTGGGGAGGGACCCAGTACTTC
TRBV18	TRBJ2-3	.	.	CASSPMSDTQYF	TGTGCCAGCTCACCTATGTCCGATACGCAGTATTTT
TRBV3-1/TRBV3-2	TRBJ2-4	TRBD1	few	CASSRQGMNWGNIQYF	TGTGCCAGCAGCCGACAGGGGATGAACTGGGGAAACATTCAGTACTTC
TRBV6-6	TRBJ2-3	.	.	CASSYTLSFWADTQYF	TGTGCCAGCAGTTACACACTTTCCTTTTGGGCGGATACGCAGTATTTT
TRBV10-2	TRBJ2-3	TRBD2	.	CASSEIAGGPTDTQYF	TGCGCCAGCAGCGAAATAGCGGGGGGGCCGACAGATACGCAGTATTTT
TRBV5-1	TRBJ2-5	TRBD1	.	CASSPGTAGETQYF	TGCGCCAGCAGCCCTGGGACAGCCGGGGAGACCCAGTACTTC
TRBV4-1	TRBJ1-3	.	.	CASSQPQVSGNTIYF	TGCGCCAGCAGCCAACCCCAGGTCTCTGGAAACACCATATATTTT
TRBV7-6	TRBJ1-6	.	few	CASSPLGGNNSPLHF	TGTGCCAGCAGCCCCCTGGGGGGGAACAATTCACCCCTCCACTTT
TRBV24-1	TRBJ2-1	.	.	CATSGTSSYNEQFF	TGTGCCACCAGTGGGACATCCTCCTACAATGAGCAGTTCTTC
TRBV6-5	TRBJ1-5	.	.	CASRGQFSNQPQHF	TGTGCCAGCAGAGGACAGTTTAGCAATCAGCCCCAGCATTTT
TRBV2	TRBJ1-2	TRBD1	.	CARGGQGARQSYTF	TGTGCCAGAGGGGGACAGGGGGCGCGTCAAAGCTACACCTTC
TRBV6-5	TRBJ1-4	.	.	CASSQTSAREKLFF	TGTGCCAGCAGCCAGACGAGCGCCCGGGAAAAACTGTTTTTT
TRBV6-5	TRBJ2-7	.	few	CASSPRQNYEQYF	TGTGCCAGCAGTCCCCGACAGAACTACGAGCAGTACTTC
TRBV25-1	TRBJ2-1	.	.	CASGRDNSYNEQFF	TGTGCCAGCGGTCGGGACAACTCCTACAATGAGCAGTTCTTC
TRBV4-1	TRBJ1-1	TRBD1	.	CASSPNRGFNEAFF	TGCGCCAGCAGCCCGAACAGGGGGTTTAATGAAGCTTTCTTT
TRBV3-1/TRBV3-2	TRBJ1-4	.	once	CASGLAAVATNEKLFF	TGTGCCAGCGGACTCGCGGCGGTCGCAACTAATGAAAAACTGTTTTTT
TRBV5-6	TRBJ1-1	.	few	CASSFGGPEAFF	TGTGCCAGCAGCTTCGGGGGGCCTGAAGCTTTCTTT
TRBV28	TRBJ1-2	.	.	CASSLSVDSYGYTF	TGTGCCAGCAGTTTATCTGTTGACAGCTATGGCTACACCTTC
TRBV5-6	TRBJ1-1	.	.	CASSGPDTQNTEAFF	TGTGCCAGCAGCGGTCCGGACACACAGAACACTGAAGCTTTCTTT
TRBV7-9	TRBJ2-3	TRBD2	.	CASSLGLAGPSTDTQYF	TGTGCCAGCAGCTTAGGACTAGCGGGACCAAGCACAGATACGCAGTATTTT
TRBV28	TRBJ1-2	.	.	CASRQVNYGYTF	TGTGCCAGCCGACAGGTTAACTATGGCTACACCTTC
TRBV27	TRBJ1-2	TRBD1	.	CASSLFGQDNGYTF	TGTGCCAGCAGTTTATTCGGACAGGACAATGGCTACACCTTC
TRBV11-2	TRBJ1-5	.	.	CASSLGEYPHQPQHF	TGTGCCAGCAGCTTAGGAGAATACCCCCATCAGCCCCAGCATTTT
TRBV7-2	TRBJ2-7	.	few	CASSLVPLYEQYF	TGTGCCAGCAGCTTAGTTCCCCTCTACGAGCAGTACTTC
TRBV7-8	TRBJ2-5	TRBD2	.	CASSLVQAGGQETQYF	TGTGCCAGCAGCTTAGTACAGGCGGGGGGGCAAGAGACCCAGTACTTC
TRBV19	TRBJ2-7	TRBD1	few	CASKETGGSEQYF	TGTGCCAGTAAGGAGACAGGGGGCTCCGAGCAGTACTTC
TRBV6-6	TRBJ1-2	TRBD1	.	CASSYGTGNYGYTF	TGTGCCAGCAGTTACGGGACAGGGAACTATGGCTACACCTTC
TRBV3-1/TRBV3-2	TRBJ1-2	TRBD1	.	CASSQPATGKNYGYTF	TGTGCCAGCAGCCAACCCGCGACAGGGAAAAACTATGGCTACACCTTC
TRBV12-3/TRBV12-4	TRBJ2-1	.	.	CATRSVNNEQFF	TGTGCGACCCGGAGCGTGAACAATGAGCAGTTCTTC
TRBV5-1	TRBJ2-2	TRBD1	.	CASSWGTGGAGTGELFF	TGCGCCAGCAGCTGGGGGACAGGGGGCGCGGGCACCGGGGAGCTGTTTTTT
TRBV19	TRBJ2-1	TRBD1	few	CASSIDRGSYNEQFF	TGTGCCAGTAGTATTGACAGGGGCTCCTACAATGAGCAGTTCTTC
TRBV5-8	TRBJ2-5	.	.	CASSAPLDKQTQYF	TGTGCCAGCAGCGCCCCCTTAGACAAACAGACCCAGTACTTC
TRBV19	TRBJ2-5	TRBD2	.	CASRLAGSQETQYF	TGTGCCAGCAGACTAGCGGGGTCTCAAGAGACCCAGTACTTC
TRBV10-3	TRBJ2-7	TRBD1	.	CAIGTDSYSYEQYF	TGTGCCATTGGGACAGACTCTTACTCCTACGAGCAGTACTTC
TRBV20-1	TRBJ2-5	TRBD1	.	CSAGDRERTETQYF	TGCAGTGCTGGTGACAGGGAACGGACAGAGACCCAGTACTTC
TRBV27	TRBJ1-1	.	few	CASRTWNTEAFF	TGTGCCAGCAGGACATGGAACACTGAAGCTTTCTTT
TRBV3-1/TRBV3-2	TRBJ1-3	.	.	CASSHSGRVGRNTIYF	TGTGCCAGCAGCCACTCTGGCAGGGTGGGAAGAAACACCATATATTTT
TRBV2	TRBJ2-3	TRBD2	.	CASSERLAGPQYF	TGTGCCAGCAGCGAACGACTAGCGGGACCGCAGTATTTT
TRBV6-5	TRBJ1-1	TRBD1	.	CASSYTGTEDTEAFF	TGTGCCAGCAGTTACACCGGGACAGAGGACACTGAAGCTTTCTTT
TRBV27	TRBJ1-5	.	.	CASSLGGPGSPQHF	TGTGCCAGCAGTTTGGGAGGGCCGGGCAGTCCCCAGCATTTT
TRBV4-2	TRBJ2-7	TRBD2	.	CASSRGSRRGGGEQYF	TGTGCCAGCAGCCGAGGATCAAGACGAGGCGGGGGCGAGCAGTACTTC
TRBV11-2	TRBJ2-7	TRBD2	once	CASSFLAGGAYEQYF	TGTGCCAGCAGCTTTTTAGCGGGGGGCGCCTACGAGCAGTACTTC
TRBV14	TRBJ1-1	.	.	CASSPGLGAEAFF	TGTGCCAGCAGCCCCGGACTCGGCGCTGAAGCTTTCTTT
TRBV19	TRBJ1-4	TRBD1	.	CASRWTGDNEKLFF	TGTGCCAGTAGGTGGACAGGGGATAATGAAAAACTGTTTTTT
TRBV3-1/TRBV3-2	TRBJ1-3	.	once	CASSPALSGNTIYF	TGTGCCAGCAGCCCTGCTCTATCTGGAAACACCATATATTTT
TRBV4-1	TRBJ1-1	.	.	CASSQPGLGSEAFF	TGCGCCAGCAGCCAACCAGGGCTCGGGTCTGAAGCTTTCTTT
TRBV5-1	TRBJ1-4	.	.	CASSLGGPSNEKLFF	TGCGCCAGCAGCTTGGGGGGGCCCTCTAATGAAAAACTGTTTTTT
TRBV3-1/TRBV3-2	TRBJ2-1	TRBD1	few	CASSRQGADEQFF	TGTGCCAGCAGTCGTCAGGGGGCGGATGAGCAGTTCTTC